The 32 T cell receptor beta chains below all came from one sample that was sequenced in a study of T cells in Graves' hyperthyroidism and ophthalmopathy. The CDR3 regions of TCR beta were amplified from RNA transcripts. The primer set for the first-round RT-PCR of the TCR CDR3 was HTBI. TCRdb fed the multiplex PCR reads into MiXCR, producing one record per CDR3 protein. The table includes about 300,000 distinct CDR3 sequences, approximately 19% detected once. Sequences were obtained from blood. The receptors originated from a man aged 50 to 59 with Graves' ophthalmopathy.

The CDR3 DNA follows: TGCAGTGCTACAAGGGCTAGCGCCGACAATGAGCAGTTCTTC. Translating gives CSATRASADNEQFF. V is TRBV20-1 and J is TRBJ2-1, with D maybe TRBD2 (6 bases). The CDR3 runs 14 residues. Germline V gene data show CDR1 as DFQATT and CDR2 as SNEGSKA (reference sequence). V was clipped by 4 bases and J by 5 bases, with 15 bases between them.

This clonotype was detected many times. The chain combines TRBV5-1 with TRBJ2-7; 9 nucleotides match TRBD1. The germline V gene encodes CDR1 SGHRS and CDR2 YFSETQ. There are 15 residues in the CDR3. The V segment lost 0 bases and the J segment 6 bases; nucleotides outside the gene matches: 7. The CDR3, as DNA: TGCGCCAGCAGCTTGGAACCGGGACAGGGCTCCGAGCAGTACTTC. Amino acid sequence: CASSLEPGQGSEQYF.

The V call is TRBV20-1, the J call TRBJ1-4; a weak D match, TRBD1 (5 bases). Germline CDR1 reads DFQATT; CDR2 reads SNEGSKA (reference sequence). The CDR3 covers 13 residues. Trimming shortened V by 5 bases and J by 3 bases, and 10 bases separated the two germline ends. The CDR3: CSARRESNEKLFF. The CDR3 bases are TGCAGTGCTCGCAGGGAGTCTAATGAAAAACTGTTTTTT.

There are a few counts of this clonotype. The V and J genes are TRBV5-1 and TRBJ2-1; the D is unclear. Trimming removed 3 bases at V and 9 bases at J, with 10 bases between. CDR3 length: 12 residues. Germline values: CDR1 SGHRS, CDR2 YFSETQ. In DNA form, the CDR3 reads TGCGCCAGCAGCTGGACCTCGGGTGAGCAGTTCTTC. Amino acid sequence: CASSWTSGEQFF. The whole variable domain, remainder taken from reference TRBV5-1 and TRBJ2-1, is KAGVTQTPRYLIKTRGQQVTLSCSPISGHRSVSWYQQTPGQGLQFLFEYFSETQRNKGNFPGRFSGRQFSNSRSEMNVSTLELGDSALYLCASSWTSGEQFFGPGTRLTVL.

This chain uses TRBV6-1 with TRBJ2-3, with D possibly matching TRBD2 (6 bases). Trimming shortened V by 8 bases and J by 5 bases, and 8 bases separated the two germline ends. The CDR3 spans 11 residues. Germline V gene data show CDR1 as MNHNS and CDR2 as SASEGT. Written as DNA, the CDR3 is TGTGCCAGCGGAGCGGGAGATACGCAGTATTTT. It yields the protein CASGAGDTQYF.

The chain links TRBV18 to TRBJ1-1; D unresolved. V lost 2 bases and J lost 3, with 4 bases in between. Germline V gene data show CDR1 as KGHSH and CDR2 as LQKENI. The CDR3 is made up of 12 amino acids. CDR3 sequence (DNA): TGTGCCAGCTCACCAATGCACACTGAAGCTTTCTTT. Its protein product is CASSPMHTEAFF.

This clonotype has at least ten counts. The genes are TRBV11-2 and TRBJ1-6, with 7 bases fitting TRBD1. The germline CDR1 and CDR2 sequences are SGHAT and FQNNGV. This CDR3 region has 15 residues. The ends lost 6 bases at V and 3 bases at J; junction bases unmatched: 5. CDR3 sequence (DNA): TGTGCCAGCAGAGCACAGGGGTTCTATAATTCACCCCTCCACTTT. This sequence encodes CASRAQGFYNSPLHF.

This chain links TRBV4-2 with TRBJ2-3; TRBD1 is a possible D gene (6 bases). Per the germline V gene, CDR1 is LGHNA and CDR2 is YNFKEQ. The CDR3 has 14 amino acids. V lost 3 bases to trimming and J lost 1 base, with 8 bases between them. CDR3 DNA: TGTGCCAGCAGCCACGGACAGCGCACAGATACGCAGTATTTT. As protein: CASSHGQRTDTQYF.

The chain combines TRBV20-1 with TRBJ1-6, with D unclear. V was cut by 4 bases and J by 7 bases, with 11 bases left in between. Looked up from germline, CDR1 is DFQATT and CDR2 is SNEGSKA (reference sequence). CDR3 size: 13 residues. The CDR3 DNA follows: TGCAGTGCTATAACCCTGACGAATTCACCCCTCCACTTT. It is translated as CSAITLTNSPLHF.

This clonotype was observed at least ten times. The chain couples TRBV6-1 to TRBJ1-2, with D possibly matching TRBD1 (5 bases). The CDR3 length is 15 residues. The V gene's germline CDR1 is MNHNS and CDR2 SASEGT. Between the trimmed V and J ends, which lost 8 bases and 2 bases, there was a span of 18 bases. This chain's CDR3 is CASDRDIRKNYGYTF. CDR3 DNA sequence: TGTGCCAGCGACAGAGACATAAGAAAGAACTATGGCTACACCTTC.

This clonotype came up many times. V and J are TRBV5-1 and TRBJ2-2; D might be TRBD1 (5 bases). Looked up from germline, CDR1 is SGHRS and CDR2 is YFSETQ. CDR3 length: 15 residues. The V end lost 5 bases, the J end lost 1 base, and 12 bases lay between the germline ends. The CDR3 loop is CASRFSQGNTGELFF. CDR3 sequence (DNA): TGCGCCAGCAGATTTTCCCAGGGGAACACCGGGGAGCTGTTTTTT.

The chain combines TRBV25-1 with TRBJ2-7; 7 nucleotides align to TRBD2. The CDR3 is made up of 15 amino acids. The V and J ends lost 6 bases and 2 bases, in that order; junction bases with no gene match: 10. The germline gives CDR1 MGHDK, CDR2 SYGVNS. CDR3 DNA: TGTGCCAGCAGAGGTAGTGAGGGGAGGGCCTACGAGCAGTACTTC. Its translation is CASRGSEGRAYEQYF.

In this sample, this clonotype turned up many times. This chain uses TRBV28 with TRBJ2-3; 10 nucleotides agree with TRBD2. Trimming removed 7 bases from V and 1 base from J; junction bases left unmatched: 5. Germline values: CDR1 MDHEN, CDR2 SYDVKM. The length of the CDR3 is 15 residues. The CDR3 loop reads CASTPLAGGTDTQYF. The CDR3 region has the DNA TGTGCCAGCACCCCTCTAGCGGGGGGCACAGATACGCAGTATTTT. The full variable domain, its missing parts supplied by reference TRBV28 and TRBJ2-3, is DVKVTQSSRYLVKRTGEKVFLECVQDMDHENMFWYRQDPGLGLRLIYFSYDVKMKEKGDIPEGYSVSREKKERFSLILESASTNQTSMYLCASTPLAGGTDTQYFGPGTRLTVL.

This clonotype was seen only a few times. The CDR3 reads CASSQVDQGLDEKLFF. The CDR3 DNA sequence: TGCGCCAGCAGCCAAGTTGATCAGGGTCTGGATGAAAAACTGTTTTTT. The V gene is TRBV4-1, the J gene TRBJ1-4; D is perhaps TRBD1 (5 bases). The CDR3 contains 16 residues. Germline V gene sequence: CDR1 MGHRA, CDR2 YSYEKL. Trimming removed 1 base from V and 6 bases from J, with 15 bases in between.

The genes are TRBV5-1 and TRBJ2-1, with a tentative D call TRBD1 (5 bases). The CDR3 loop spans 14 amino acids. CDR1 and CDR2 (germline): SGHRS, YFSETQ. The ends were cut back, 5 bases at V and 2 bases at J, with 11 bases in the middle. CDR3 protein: CASRDGAAYNEQFF. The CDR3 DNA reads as TGCGCCAGCAGGGATGGGGCCGCCTACAATGAGCAGTTCTTC.

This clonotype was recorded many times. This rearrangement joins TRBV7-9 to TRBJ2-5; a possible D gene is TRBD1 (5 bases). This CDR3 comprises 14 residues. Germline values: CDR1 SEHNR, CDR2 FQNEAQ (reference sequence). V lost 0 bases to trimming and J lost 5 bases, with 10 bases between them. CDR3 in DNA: TGTGCCAGCAGCTTAGCAGGGGCGTACGAGACCCAGTACTTC. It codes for CASSLAGAYETQYF.

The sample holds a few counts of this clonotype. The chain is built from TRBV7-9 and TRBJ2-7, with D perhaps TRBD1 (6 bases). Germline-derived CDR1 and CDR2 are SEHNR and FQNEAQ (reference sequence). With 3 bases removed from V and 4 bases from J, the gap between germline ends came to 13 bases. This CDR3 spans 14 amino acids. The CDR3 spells CASSFGGEGYEQYF. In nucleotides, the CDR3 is TGTGCCAGCAGCTTTGGGGGCGAAGGTTACGAGCAGTACTTC.

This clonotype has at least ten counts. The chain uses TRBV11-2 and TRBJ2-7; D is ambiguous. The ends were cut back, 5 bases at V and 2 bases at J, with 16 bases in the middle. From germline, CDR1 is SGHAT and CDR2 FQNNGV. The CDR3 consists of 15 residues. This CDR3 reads CASSSRDTGTYEQYF. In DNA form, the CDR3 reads TGTGCCAGCAGCAGTAGAGATACCGGAACCTACGAGCAGTACTTC.

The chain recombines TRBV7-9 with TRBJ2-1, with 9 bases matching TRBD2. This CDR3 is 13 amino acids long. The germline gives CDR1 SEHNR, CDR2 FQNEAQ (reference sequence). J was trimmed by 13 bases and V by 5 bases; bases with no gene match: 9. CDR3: CASSLPSSGIQFF. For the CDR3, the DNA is TGTGCCAGCAGCCTTCCCTCTAGCGGGATTCAGTTCTTC.

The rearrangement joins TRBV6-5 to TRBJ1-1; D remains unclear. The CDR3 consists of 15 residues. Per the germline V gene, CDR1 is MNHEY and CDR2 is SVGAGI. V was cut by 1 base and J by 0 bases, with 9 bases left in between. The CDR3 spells CASSYFRVMNTEAFF. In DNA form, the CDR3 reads TGTGCCAGCAGTTACTTTAGGGTCATGAACACTGAAGCTTTCTTT.

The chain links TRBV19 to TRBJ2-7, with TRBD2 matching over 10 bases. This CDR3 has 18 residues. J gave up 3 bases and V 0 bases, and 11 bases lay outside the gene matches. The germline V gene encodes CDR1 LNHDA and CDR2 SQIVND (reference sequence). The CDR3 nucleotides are TGTGCCAGTAGTATAGAAAGCTCAGCGGGAGGGAGCAGCTACGAGCAGTACTTC. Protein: CASSIESSAGGSSYEQYF.

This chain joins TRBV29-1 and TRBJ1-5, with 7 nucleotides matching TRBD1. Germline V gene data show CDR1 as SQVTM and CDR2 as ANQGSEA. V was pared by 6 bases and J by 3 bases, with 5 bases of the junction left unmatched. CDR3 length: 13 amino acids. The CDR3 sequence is CSVGDSPNQPQHF. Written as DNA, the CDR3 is TGCAGCGTAGGGGACAGCCCCAATCAGCCCCAGCATTTT.

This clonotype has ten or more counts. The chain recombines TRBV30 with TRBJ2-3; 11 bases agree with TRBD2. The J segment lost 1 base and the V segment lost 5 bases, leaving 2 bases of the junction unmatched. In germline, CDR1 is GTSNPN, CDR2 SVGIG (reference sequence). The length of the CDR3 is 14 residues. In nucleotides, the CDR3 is TGTGCCTGGGTTAGCGGGAGGGGCACAGATACGCAGTATTTT. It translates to CAWVSGRGTDTQYF.

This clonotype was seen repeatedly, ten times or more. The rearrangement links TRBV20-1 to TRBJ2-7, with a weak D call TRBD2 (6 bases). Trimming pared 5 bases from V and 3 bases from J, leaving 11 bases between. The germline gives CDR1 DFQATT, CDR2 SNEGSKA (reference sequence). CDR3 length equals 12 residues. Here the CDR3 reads CSAEPGVYEQYF. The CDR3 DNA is TGCAGTGCTGAACCGGGGGTCTACGAGCAGTACTTC.

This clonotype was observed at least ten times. The CDR3 sequence: CAISESGQNSNQPQHF. CDR3 sequence (DNA): TGTGCCATCAGTGAGTCAGGACAGAATAGCAATCAGCCCCAGCATTTT. The chain recombines TRBV10-3 with TRBJ1-5; TRBD1 is a possible D gene (6 bases). V shed 0 bases and J shed 0 bases, with 9 bases lying between them. The CDR3 sequence is 16 residues long. The germline V gene encodes CDR1 ENHRY and CDR2 SYGVKD.

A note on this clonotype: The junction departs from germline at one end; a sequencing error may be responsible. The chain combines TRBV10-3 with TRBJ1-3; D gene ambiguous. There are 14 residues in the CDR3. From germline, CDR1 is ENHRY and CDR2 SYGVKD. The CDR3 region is CASSYSSSGNTIYF. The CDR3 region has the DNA TGTGCCAGCAGTTACTCAAGTAGTGGAAACACCATATATTTT.

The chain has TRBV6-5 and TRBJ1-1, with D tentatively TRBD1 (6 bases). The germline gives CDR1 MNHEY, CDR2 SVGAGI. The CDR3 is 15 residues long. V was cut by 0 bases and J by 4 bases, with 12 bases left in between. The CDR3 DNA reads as TGTGCCAGCAGTTACTCCGGGGGGCAGGGCACTGAAGCTTTCTTT. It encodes CASSYSGGQGTEAFF.

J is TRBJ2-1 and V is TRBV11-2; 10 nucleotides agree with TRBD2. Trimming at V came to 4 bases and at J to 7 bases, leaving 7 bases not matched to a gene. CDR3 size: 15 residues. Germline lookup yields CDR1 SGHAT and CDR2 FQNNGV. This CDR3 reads CASSSISGRRNEQFF. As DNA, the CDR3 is TGTGCCAGCAGCTCGATTAGCGGGAGGAGGAATGAGCAGTTCTTC.

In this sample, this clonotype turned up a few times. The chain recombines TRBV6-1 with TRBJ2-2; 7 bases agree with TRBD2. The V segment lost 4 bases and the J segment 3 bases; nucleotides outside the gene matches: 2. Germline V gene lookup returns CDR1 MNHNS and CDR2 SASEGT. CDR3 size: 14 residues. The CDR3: CASSALAHTGELFF. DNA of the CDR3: TGTGCCAGCAGTGCACTAGCGCACACCGGGGAGCTGTTTTTT.

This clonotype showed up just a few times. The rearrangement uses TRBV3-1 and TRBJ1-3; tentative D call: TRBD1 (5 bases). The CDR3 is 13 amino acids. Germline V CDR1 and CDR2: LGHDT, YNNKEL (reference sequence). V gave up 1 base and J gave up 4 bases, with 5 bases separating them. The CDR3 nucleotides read TGTGCCAGCAGCCAAGGGACAGGAAACACCATATATTTT. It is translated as CASSQGTGNTIYF.

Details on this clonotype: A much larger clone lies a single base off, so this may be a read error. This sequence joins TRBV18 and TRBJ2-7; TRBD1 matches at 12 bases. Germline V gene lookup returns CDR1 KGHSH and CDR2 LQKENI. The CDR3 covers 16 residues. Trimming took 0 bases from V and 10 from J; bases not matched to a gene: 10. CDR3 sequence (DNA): TGTGCCAGCTCACCACCCCCGGGACAGGGGGCGTCCGATCAGTACTTC. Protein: CASSPPPGQGASDQYF.

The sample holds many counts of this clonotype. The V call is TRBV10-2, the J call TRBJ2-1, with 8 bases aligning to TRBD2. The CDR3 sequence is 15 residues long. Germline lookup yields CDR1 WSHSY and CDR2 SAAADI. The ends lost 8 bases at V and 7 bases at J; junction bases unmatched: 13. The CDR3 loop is CASGLGRAGRNEQFF. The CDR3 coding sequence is TGCGCCAGCGGGCTCGGGAGGGCCGGAAGGAATGAGCAGTTCTTC.